A single sample is the source of the 27 T cell receptor beta chains below, sequenced in a study of OX40 agonist ivuxolimab in advanced cancers. Clones were read by immunoSEQ multiplex PCR, and TCRdb kept only the in-frame ones, dropping some. The table records tens of thousands of clones, around 83% of them present only once. Source: CD4+ or CD8+ T cells sorted from blood, taken in a trial of the OX40 agonist ivuxolimab. These receptors came from an adult with an advanced solid tumor such as melanoma, head and neck, liver or kidney cancer.

The CDR3 DNA is TGTGCCAGCAGCCAATCTCTGGCAGGGGTAGTGAGTCGTGGCTACACCTTC. Protein product: CASSQSLAGVVSRGYTF. The chain couples TRBV14 to TRBJ1-2; TRBD1 is a possible D gene (6 bases). CDR1 and CDR2 (germline): SGHDN, FVKESK. The CDR3 has 17 amino acids. V was cut by 2 bases and J by 7 bases, with 23 bases left in between.

The rearrangement links TRBV9 to TRBJ1-6; no clear D gene. Germline V gene lookup returns CDR1 SGDLS and CDR2 YYNGEE. The CDR3 loop spans 15 amino acids. The V end was cut by 1 base, the J end by 11 bases, with 16 bases between. This CDR3 reads CASSVQGGESTPLHF. CDR3 bases: TGTGCCAGCAGCGTACAAGGCGGCGAATCTACACCCCTCCACTTT.

CDR3 protein: CASSAGTGAHTIYF. CDR3 nucleotides: TGTGCCAGCTCCGCCGGGACAGGGGCTCACACCATATATTTT. This sequence joins TRBV7-8 and TRBJ1-3; 10 bases fit TRBD1. Germline V CDR1 and CDR2: SGHVS, FQNEAQ. Germline trimming cut 8 bases from V and 8 bases from J; bases unmatched to any gene: 9. There are 14 residues in the CDR3.

This rearrangement joins TRBV27 to TRBJ1-1; no definite D call. Germline V gene lookup returns CDR1 MNHEY and CDR2 SMNVEV (reference sequence). Between the trimmed V and J ends, which lost 3 bases and 1 base, there was a span of 6 bases. The CDR3 has 13 residues. In DNA form, the CDR3 reads TGTGCCAGCAGTTTTTGGGAGAACACTGAAGCTTTCTTT. This gives the protein CASSFWENTEAFF.

This clone appeared a few times. The rearrangement links TRBV7-4 to TRBJ1-3; TRBD1 matches at 10 bases. Germline V gene data show CDR1 as SGHVT and CDR2 as SQSDAQ. The CDR3 covers 17 residues. J was trimmed by 3 bases and V by 4 bases; bases with no gene match: 9. CDR3 region: CASSYPGQGLFGNTIYF. The CDR3, as DNA: TGTGCCAGCAGCTACCCGGGACAGGGGCTGTTTGGAAACACCATATATTTT.

The V and J genes are TRBV27 and TRBJ1-1, with 7 nucleotides matching TRBD1. The CDR3 length is 15 residues. The V and J ends lost 7 bases and 3 bases, in that order; junction bases with no gene match: 11. Looked up from germline, CDR1 is MNHEY and CDR2 is SMNVEV (reference sequence). The DNA of the CDR3 is TGTGCCAGCATGAGAAGGGGGCGCGGGGACACTGAAGCTTTCTTT. It is translated as CASMRRGRGDTEAFF.

V usage is TRBV5-1 and J usage is TRBJ2-2, with D possibly matching TRBD1 (6 bases). Germline values: CDR1 SGHRS, CDR2 YFSETQ. The length of the CDR3 is 14 residues. V was clipped by 4 bases and J by 3 bases, with 10 bases between them. The CDR3 nucleotides are TGCGCCAGCAGCCGGGACACCGACACCGGGGAGCTGTTTTTT. Protein: CASSRDTDTGELFF.

V gene TRBV10-3 combines with J gene TRBJ2-1, with TRBD2 matching 8 bases. The CDR3 runs to 15 residues. The V gene end was trimmed by 6 bases and the J gene end by 4 bases; junction bases not matched to a gene: 8. The germline gives CDR1 ENHRY, CDR2 SYGVKD. The CDR3 here is CAISKNVAGYNEQFF. As DNA, the CDR3 is TGTGCCATCAGCAAAAACGTAGCGGGGTACAATGAGCAGTTCTTC.

Written as DNA, the CDR3 is TGCGCCAGCAGCCCTCGGACAGGGGGTTACACCATATATTTT. Its translation: CASSPRTGGYTIYF. The chain joins TRBV4-1 to TRBJ1-3; 10 bases fit TRBD1. The J segment lost 8 bases and the V segment lost 4 bases, leaving 5 bases of the junction unmatched. The CDR3 consists of 14 residues. Per the germline V gene, CDR1 is MGHRA and CDR2 is YSYEKL.

The chain has TRBV5-1 and TRBJ1-3; D perhaps matches TRBD1 (6 bases). CDR3 length: 17 residues. The germline V gene encodes CDR1 SGHRS and CDR2 YFSETQ. Trimming shortened V by 1 base and J by 0 bases, and 14 bases separated the two germline ends. CDR3: CASSLNWDKLSGNTIYF. The CDR3 DNA sequence: TGCGCCAGCAGCTTGAACTGGGACAAGCTCTCTGGAAACACCATATATTTT.

The chain carries TRBV28 and TRBJ1-2; 7 bases align to TRBD1. Germline CDR1 and CDR2: MDHEN and SYDVKM. V gave up 5 bases and J gave up 4 bases; unmatched junction bases: 4. CDR3 length equals 13 residues. The DNA of the CDR3 is TGTGCCAGCAGTCGGGACAGTAGCTATGGCTACACCTTC. This encodes CASSRDSSYGYTF.

This sequence joins TRBV30 and TRBJ1-6, with 8 bases identical to TRBD1. The V gene's germline CDR1 is GTSNPN and CDR2 SVGIG (reference sequence). V was clipped by 1 base and J by 9 bases; unmatched bases: 5. The CDR3 covers 14 residues. The CDR3 DNA reads as TGTGCCTGGAGTGGGGGACAGGAGATTTCACCCCTCCACTTT. It is translated as CAWSGGQEISPLHF.

CDR3 sequence (DNA): TGTGCCAGCAGCCTGGACACGGGAGCGGGGGACACTGAAGCTTTCTTT. It codes for CASSLDTGAGDTEAFF. J is TRBJ1-1 and V is TRBV7-9; D may be TRBD1 (5 bases). V was cut by 5 bases and J by 3 bases, with 19 bases left in between. The CDR3 is 16 amino acids. The germline CDR1 and CDR2 sequences are SEHNR and FQNEAQ (reference sequence).

The chain uses TRBV5-5 and TRBJ2-7, with D perhaps TRBD1 or TRBD2 (5 bases each). Trimming removed 0 bases from V and 1 base from J, with 11 bases in between. From germline, CDR1 is SGHKS and CDR2 YYEKEE (reference sequence). CDR3 size: 15 residues. The CDR3 reads CASSLGDGYSYEQYF. The CDR3 DNA follows: TGTGCCAGCAGCTTGGGGGACGGATATTCCTACGAGCAGTACTTC.

The chain employs TRBV5-4 and TRBJ1-2; 7 nucleotides agree with TRBD1. J gave up 4 bases and V 4 bases, and 10 bases lay outside the gene matches. The CDR3 has 15 residues. The V gene's germline CDR1 is SGHNT and CDR2 YYREEE (reference sequence). CDR3 in amino acids: CASSLRDRDFYGYTF. The CDR3 DNA reads as TGTGCCAGCAGCCTCCGGGACAGAGACTTCTATGGCTACACCTTC.

The table lists this clone with a count of one. The chain recombines TRBV5-1 with TRBJ1-1; 7 bases fit TRBD1. V dropped 1 base and J dropped 1; count of bases not matched to a gene: 1. Germline loops: CDR1 SGHRS, CDR2 YFSETQ. This CDR3 contains 14 residues. The CDR3 sequence is CASSLSGGNTEAFF. In nucleotides, the CDR3 is TGCGCCAGCAGCTTGTCAGGGGGGAACACTGAAGCTTTCTTT.

In nucleotides, the CDR3 is TGTGCCAGCAGCTTAGGGACAGGAGTTTTGAACACTGAAGCTTTCTTT. Protein sequence: CASSLGTGVLNTEAFF. The genes are TRBV7-2 and TRBJ1-1; TRBD1 agrees at 7 bases. V lost 1 base, J lost 0 bases, and 5 bases stayed unmatched. Looked up from germline, CDR1 is SGHTA and CDR2 is FQGNSA. The CDR3 consists of 16 residues.

This clone appeared a few times. The chain combines TRBV6-5 with TRBJ1-6; D call uncertain. The CDR3 contains 12 residues. Germline CDR1 MNHEY, CDR2 SVGAGI. The ends were cut back, 7 bases at V and 8 bases at J, with 9 bases in the middle. The CDR3 nucleotides are TGTGCCAGCATGGGCACACATTCACCCCTCCACTTT. Residues: CASMGTHSPLHF.

This clone was seen repeatedly, ten times or more. The chain couples TRBV2 to TRBJ2-7; D uncertain. Germline-derived CDR1 and CDR2 are SNHLY and FYNNEI. CDR3 size: 12 residues. V was clipped by 10 bases and J by 0 bases, with 10 bases between them. The chain's CDR3 is CATQTDSYEQYF. Written as DNA, the CDR3 is TGTGCCACCCAGACGGACTCCTACGAGCAGTACTTC.

V usage is TRBV7-9 and J usage is TRBJ2-4; the D call may be TRBD1 or TRBD2 (6 bases each). The CDR3 sequence is 17 residues long. The V end lost 1 base, the J end lost 6 bases, and 19 bases lay between the germline ends. Germline V gene lookup returns CDR1 SEHNR and CDR2 FQNEAQ (reference sequence). The CDR3 nucleotides are TGTGCCAGCAGCTTAGGGACAGACAGGACCGGGGGAAACATTCAGTACTTC. Its protein is CASSLGTDRTGGNIQYF.

The chain joins TRBV6-6 to TRBJ1-2, with D uncertain. V was shortened by 5 bases and J by 6 bases, with 19 bases between the two germline ends. The length of the CDR3 is 15 residues. Looked up from germline, CDR1 is MNHNY and CDR2 is SVGAGI (reference sequence). Written as DNA, the CDR3 is TGTGCCAGCAGTGACACGAGAGGGCGGTACAATGGCTACACCTTC. Amino acid sequence: CASSDTRGRYNGYTF.

This clone was seen a handful of times. The chain has TRBV7-9 and TRBJ2-2; D tentatively reads TRBD1 or TRBD2 (6 bases each). The ends were cut back, 6 bases at V and 4 bases at J, with 15 bases in the middle. CDR1 SEHNR and CDR2 FQNEAQ come from the germline V gene (reference sequence). The CDR3 has 15 amino acids. CDR3 sequence (DNA): TGTGCCAGCAGACTGGGGGGCGTTGGCACCGGGGAGCTGTTTTTT. Translating gives CASRLGGVGTGELFF.

In its sample, this clone was seen a few times. The J gene is TRBJ1-2, the V gene TRBV5-5; D not certain. Germline CDR1 SGHKS, CDR2 YYEKEE (reference sequence). V was clipped by 4 bases and J by 9 bases, with 19 bases between them. The CDR3 sequence is 14 residues long. DNA of the CDR3: TGTGCCAGCAGCCCGGACCCCACAGTGGCCAGCTACACCTTC. The encoded protein is CASSPDPTVASYTF.

The chain combines TRBV10-1 with TRBJ1-3; 11 bases map to TRBD1. The CDR3 covers 12 residues. J gave up 10 bases and V 9 bases, and 5 bases lay outside the gene matches. Germline loops: CDR1 WNHNN, CDR2 SYGVQD (reference sequence). The CDR3: CARGQGASTIYF. The CDR3 region has the DNA TGCGCCAGAGGACAGGGGGCTTCTACCATATATTTT.

The CDR3 coding sequence is TGTGCCAGCAGCTTGGGACAGGGGGCTGGCTATGGCTACACCTTC. Encoded protein: CASSLGQGAGYGYTF. The rearrangement joins TRBV5-4 to TRBJ1-2, with 10 bases that match TRBD1. This CDR3 spans 15 amino acids. In germline, CDR1 is SGHNT, CDR2 YYREEE (reference sequence). The J segment lost 4 bases and the V segment lost 0 bases, leaving 3 bases of the junction unmatched.

The rearrangement uses TRBV5-4 and TRBJ2-7, with D uncertain. Trimming stripped 7 bases from V and 9 bases from J, with 17 bases between. There are 12 residues in the CDR3. The V gene's germline CDR1 is SGHNT and CDR2 YYREEE (reference sequence). The CDR3 reads CASGSEDKLQYF. In DNA form, the CDR3 reads TGTGCCAGCGGGTCAGAGGATAAATTGCAGTACTTC.

The CDR3 loop is CASSPTSGMVTYEQYF. CDR3 bases: TGTGCCAGCAGTCCTACTAGCGGAATGGTGACCTACGAGCAGTACTTC. The rearrangement uses TRBV28 and TRBJ2-7; 8 nucleotides align to TRBD2. Germline V gene sequence: CDR1 MDHEN, CDR2 SYDVKM. Unmatched junction bases numbered 11, after V lost 5 bases and J lost 2 bases. The CDR3 sequence is 16 residues long.